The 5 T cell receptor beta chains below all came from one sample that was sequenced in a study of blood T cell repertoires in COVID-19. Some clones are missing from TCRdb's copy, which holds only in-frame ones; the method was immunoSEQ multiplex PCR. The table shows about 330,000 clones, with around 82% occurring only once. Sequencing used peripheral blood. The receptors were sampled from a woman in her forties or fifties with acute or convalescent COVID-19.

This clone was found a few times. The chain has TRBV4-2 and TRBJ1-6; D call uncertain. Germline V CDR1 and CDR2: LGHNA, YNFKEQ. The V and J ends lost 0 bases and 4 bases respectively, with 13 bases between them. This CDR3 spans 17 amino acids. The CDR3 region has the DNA TGTGCCAGCAGCCAAGATGAGAGTATCGGGTATAATTCACCCCTCCACTTT. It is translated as CASSQDESIGYNSPLHF.

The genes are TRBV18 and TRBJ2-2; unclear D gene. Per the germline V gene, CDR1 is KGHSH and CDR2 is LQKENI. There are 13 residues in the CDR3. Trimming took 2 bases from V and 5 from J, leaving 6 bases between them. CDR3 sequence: CASSPARTGELFF. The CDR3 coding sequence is TGTGCCAGCTCACCAGCCCGGACCGGGGAGCTGTTTTTT.

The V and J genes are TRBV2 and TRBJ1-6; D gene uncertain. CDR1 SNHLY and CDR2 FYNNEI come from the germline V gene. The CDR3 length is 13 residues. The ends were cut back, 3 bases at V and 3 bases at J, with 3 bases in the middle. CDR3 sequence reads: CASSDNYNSPLHF. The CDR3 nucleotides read TGTGCCAGCAGTGACAACTATAATTCACCCCTCCACTTT.

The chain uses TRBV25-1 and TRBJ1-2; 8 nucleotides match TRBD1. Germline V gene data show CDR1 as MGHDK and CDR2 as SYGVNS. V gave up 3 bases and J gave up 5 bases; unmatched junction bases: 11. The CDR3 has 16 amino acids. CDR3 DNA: TGTGCCAGCAGTGATTCCGGCCCCCAGGGGGCATATGGCTACACCTTC. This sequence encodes CASSDSGPQGAYGYTF.

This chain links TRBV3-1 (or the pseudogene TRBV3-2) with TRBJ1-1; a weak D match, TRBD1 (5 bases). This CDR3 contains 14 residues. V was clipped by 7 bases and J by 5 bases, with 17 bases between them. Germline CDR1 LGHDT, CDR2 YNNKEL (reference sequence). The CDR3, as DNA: TGTGCCAGCACCTTCCGTGGGGCAGGGACTGAAGCTTTCTTT. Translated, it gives CASTFRGAGTEAFF.